This record looks at one T cell receptor beta chain sequence and its context. Its target is unknown. This sample stems from a study of beta chain features in type 1 diabetes. Broader study findings: All four CD4+ subsets of Type 1 diabetes patients contained TCRB CDR3s that were moderately but significantly shorter. In type 1 diabetes patients, VDJ junctions had fewer insertions; deletions at these junctions were more frequent.

All sorted populations exceeded 95% purity. CDR3 size: 14 residues. CDR1 is SGHTA, CDR2 FQGNSA, per germline. Unmatched junction bases numbered 5, after V lost 5 bases and J lost 3 bases. cDNA synthesis used the whole RNA isolate, giving expressed TCRB sequences. Sequenced by immunoSEQ multiplex PCR; TCRdb stores in-frame clones only, minus some. The top ten hold approximately 0.46% of the sample, which has approximately 160,000 clones, around 10% seen once. Material for sequencing was central memory CD4+ T cells from blood. The sequence was collected from a man aged 25-40 years with type 1 diabetes. J is TRBJ1-1 and V is TRBV7-2, with TRBD1 matching 8 bases. In DNA form, the CDR3 reads TGTGCCAGCAGCCTCCTACAGGGGGACACTGAAGCTTTCTTT. Protein sequence: CASSLLQGDTEAFF.